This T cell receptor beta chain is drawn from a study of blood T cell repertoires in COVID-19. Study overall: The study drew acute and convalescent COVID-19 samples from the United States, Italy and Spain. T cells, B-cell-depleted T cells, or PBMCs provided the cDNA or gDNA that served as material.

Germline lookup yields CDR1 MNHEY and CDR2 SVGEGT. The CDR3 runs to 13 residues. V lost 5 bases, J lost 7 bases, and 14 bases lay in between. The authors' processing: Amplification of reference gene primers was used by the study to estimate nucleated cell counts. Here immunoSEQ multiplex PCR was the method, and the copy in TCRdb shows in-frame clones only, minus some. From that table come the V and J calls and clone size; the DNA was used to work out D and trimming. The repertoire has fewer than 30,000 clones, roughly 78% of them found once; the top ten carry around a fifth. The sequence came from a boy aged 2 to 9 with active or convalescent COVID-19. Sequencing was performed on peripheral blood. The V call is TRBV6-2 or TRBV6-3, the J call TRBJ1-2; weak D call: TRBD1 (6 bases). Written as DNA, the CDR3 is TGTGCCAGCAGTCAACCTACAGGGATTGGCTACACCTTC. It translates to CASSQPTGIGYTF.